What follows are 17 T cell receptor beta chains derived from one specimen sequenced in a study of blood T cells in healthy people across ages. Through a sample-barcoded 5' primer and a J-beta primer mix, a second PCR was run for 7 to 11 cycles. TCRdb independently ran MiXCR on the 5' RACE reads; one entry per CDR3 protein. The sample has a few hundred thousand distinct CDR3 sequences, 25% to 30% seen once; the top ten hold about a fifth. The sequenced material came from blood. The receptors were sampled from a woman between 65 and 79 years old in good health.

This clonotype turned up a few times. V usage is TRBV3-1 and J usage is TRBJ2-7, with D uncertain. V lost 1 base, J lost 4 bases, and 14 bases lay in between. This CDR3 contains 15 residues. Germline CDR1 and CDR2: LGHDT and YNNKEL (reference sequence). The CDR3 loop reads CASSQGAPFQYEQYF. CDR3 bases: TGTGCCAGCAGCCAAGGCGCGCCATTCCAATACGAGCAGTACTTC.

This clonotype has just a few counts. The chain employs TRBV4-2 and TRBJ2-3; 12 nucleotides match TRBD2. The germline gives CDR1 LGHNA, CDR2 YNFKEQ. Trimming at V came to 5 bases and at J to 7 bases, leaving 7 bases not matched to a gene. This CDR3 contains 15 residues. CDR3: CASSWTSGAENTQYF. The CDR3 region has the DNA TGTGCCAGCAGCTGGACTAGCGGGGCAGAGAATACGCAGTATTTT.

This clonotype was counted between two and nine times. The chain combines TRBV18 with TRBJ2-1; TRBD2 matches 7 bases. CDR3 length: 16 residues. Losses at the gene ends were 3 bases for V and 9 bases for J; bases not matched to a gene: 14. Per the germline V gene, CDR1 is KGHSH and CDR2 is LQKENI. CDR3 sequence: CASSPQRTRGVSEQFF. The CDR3 nucleotides read TGTGCCAGCTCACCCCAAAGGACTAGAGGGGTTAGTGAGCAGTTCTTC.

The gene calls are TRBV10-3 and TRBJ1-1; D gene ambiguous. CDR1 is ENHRY, CDR2 SYGVKD, per germline. Trimming took 7 bases from V and 3 from J, leaving 12 bases between them. The CDR3 is made up of 13 amino acids. This chain's CDR3 is CAITRGSDTEAFF. The DNA of the CDR3 is TGTGCCATCACCCGGGGATCGGACACTGAAGCTTTCTTT.

The chain is built from TRBV6-1 and TRBJ2-7, with D perhaps TRBD2 (5 bases). V was shortened by 11 bases and J by 1 base, with 24 bases between the two germline ends. Germline V gene sequence: CDR1 MNHNS, CDR2 SASEGT. There are 16 residues in the CDR3. The CDR3 sequence is CAGAPNRGPGSYEQYF. CDR3 bases: TGTGCCGGCGCGCCCAACCGGGGTCCCGGTTCCTACGAGCAGTACTTC.

The gene calls are TRBV6-6 and TRBJ2-7; D is possibly TRBD2 (6 bases). Per the germline V gene, CDR1 is MNHNY and CDR2 is SVGAGI (reference sequence). The length of the CDR3 is 15 residues. Trimming pared 0 bases from V and 1 base from J, leaving 10 bases between. The CDR3 DNA follows: TGTGCCAGCAGTTACTCGGCGGGAACGTCCTACGAGCAGTACTTC. Encoded protein: CASSYSAGTSYEQYF.

Concerning this clonotype itself: Relative to the germline gene, one junction end is altered; a read error may explain this. The chain carries TRBV5-1 and TRBJ2-1, with 8 bases that match TRBD2. The CDR3 has 16 residues. Germline assignment: CDR1 SGHRS and CDR2 YFSETQ. The CDR3 DNA reads as TGCGCCAGCAGCTTGAGTCCTAGCGGGTCCTACAACGAGCAGTTCTTC. As protein: CASSLSPSGSYNEQFF.

The V and J genes are TRBV28 and TRBJ1-5; D might be TRBD1 (5 bases). The germline gives CDR1 MDHEN, CDR2 SYDVKM. This CDR3 is 15 amino acids long. V lost 2 bases to trimming and J lost 4 bases, with 12 bases between them. CDR3 DNA sequence: TGTGCCAGCAGTTTAAAAGCGGCAGGGAATCAGCCCCAGCATTTT. Residues: CASSLKAAGNQPQHF.

The chain carries TRBV20-1 and TRBJ1-5; D possibly corresponds to TRBD1 (5 bases). Germline V gene lookup returns CDR1 DFQATT and CDR2 SNEGSKA (reference sequence). CDR3 size: 15 residues. V was clipped by 0 bases and J by 5 bases, with 14 bases between them. CDR3 region: CSARDAGSKYQPQHF. The CDR3 nucleotides read TGCAGTGCTAGAGACGCAGGGTCGAAGTATCAGCCCCAGCATTTT.

This rearrangement joins TRBV4-1 to TRBJ1-2; possible D gene TRBD1, 5 bases. Trimming cost V 1 base and J 4 bases, with 13 bases left between them. The CDR3 is 15 amino acids. The germline V gene has CDR1 MGHRA and CDR2 YSYEKL. The CDR3: CASSQARDMGYGYTF. DNA of the CDR3: TGCGCCAGCAGCCAAGCCAGGGATATGGGCTATGGCTACACCTTC.

This clonotype has ten or more counts. The V and J genes are TRBV7-9 and TRBJ2-6; D is unclear. This CDR3 comprises 15 residues. Trimming removed 2 bases from V and 1 base from J, with 6 bases in between. The germline gives CDR1 SEHNR, CDR2 FQNEAQ (reference sequence). CDR3 region: CASSLLSSGANVLTF. CDR3 coding DNA: TGTGCCAGCAGCTTATTGTCTTCTGGGGCCAACGTCCTGACTTTC.

The chain combines TRBV2 with TRBJ1-2; TRBD1 matches at 7 bases. Germline CDR1 and CDR2: SNHLY and FYNNEI. This CDR3 region has 15 residues. V was pared by 6 bases and J by 5 bases, with 12 bases of the junction left unmatched. The CDR3 region is CASSPWAGGGYGYTF. The CDR3 bases are TGTGCCAGCAGCCCCTGGGCAGGGGGTGGGTATGGCTACACCTTC.

This clonotype has just a few counts. The J gene is TRBJ2-1, the V gene TRBV20-1; the D is unclear. The J call may be incorrect, as the DNA end agrees better with TRBJ2-7. CDR3 size: 11 residues. CDR1 and CDR2 from the germline V gene are DFQATT and SNEGSKA (reference sequence). CDR3 nucleotides: TGCAGTGCGACCCCCCTTGACGAGCAGTACTTC. Its protein is CSATPLDEQYF.

V is TRBV20-1 and J is TRBJ1-4; weak D call: TRBD1 (5 bases). The CDR3 has 17 amino acids. V shed 1 base and J shed 1 base, with 16 bases lying between them. Per the germline V gene, CDR1 is DFQATT and CDR2 is SNEGSKA (reference sequence). The DNA of the CDR3 is TGCAGTGCTAGAGGGGGCCGGGCAGGGCAAACTAATGAAAAACTGTTTTTT. Translating gives CSARGGRAGQTNEKLFF.

As regards this clonotype: The conserved final phenylalanine or tryptophan is absent from the CDR3, which likely points to a read error. The chain carries TRBV7-6 and TRBJ1-1; the D gene is possibly TRBD1 (5 bases). Germline CDR1 reads SGHVS; CDR2 reads FNYEAQ. V was pared by 0 bases and J by 1 base, with 9 bases between. CDR3 size: 15 residues. CDR3 DNA sequence: TGTGCCAGCAGCTTAGCGTTTGACAGGAACACTGAAGCTTTCTCT. Translated, it gives CASSLAFDRNTEAFS.

This clonotype was seen ten or more times. The chain links TRBV29-1 to TRBJ2-7; the D call may be TRBD1 or TRBD2 (5 bases each). This CDR3 region has 13 residues. Germline V gives CDR1 SQVTM, CDR2 ANQGSEA. Deletions cut 4 bases from V and 9 bases from J, with 19 bases between. Written as DNA, the CDR3 is TGCAGCGTTGGAGGGGTGGTAGGGGCCGGGCAGTACTTC. Translated, it gives CSVGGVVGAGQYF.

This clonotype was counted a few times. The gene calls are TRBV29-1 and TRBJ2-2; D is possibly TRBD1 or TRBD2 (6 bases each). The CDR3 is made up of 13 amino acids. V lost 4 bases and J 5 bases, leaving 11 bases between the germline ends. The germline V gene encodes CDR1 SQVTM and CDR2 ANQGSEA. For the CDR3, the DNA is TGCAGCGTTGCGCAGGGGAGGACCGGGGAGCTGTTTTTT. Its translation is CSVAQGRTGELFF.